Listed here are 20 T cell receptor beta chains from one sample, sequenced in a study of control samples from healthy donors and cancer patients. Here immunoSEQ multiplex PCR was the method, and the copy in TCRdb shows in-frame clones only, minus some. The profile shows about 130,000 clones, around 92% of them singletons. The sequencing sample was made of PBMCs. The origin of the receptors is a man older than 75 with head and neck cancer.

The chain has TRBV5-4 and TRBJ2-1; D tentatively reads TRBD1 or TRBD2 (5 bases each). The CDR3 consists of 14 residues. V was cut by 7 bases and J by 4 bases, with 15 bases left in between. CDR1 SGHNT and CDR2 YYREEE come from the germline V gene (reference sequence). The CDR3 sequence: CASFFRGNYNEQFF. The CDR3 DNA is TGTGCCAGCTTCTTCCGGGGCAATTACAATGAGCAGTTCTTC.

V usage is TRBV7-2 and J usage is TRBJ1-6; tentatively, D is TRBD1 (5 bases). Germline V CDR1 and CDR2: SGHTA, FQGNSA. This CDR3 contains 15 residues. The germline V and J ends were trimmed by 8 bases and 0 bases, with 11 bases remaining between them. DNA for the CDR3: TGTGCCAGCGGGGCAGGCAGCTCCTATAATTCACCCCTCCACTTT. Amino acid sequence: CASGAGSSYNSPLHF.

The table lists this clone with a count of one. The chain joins TRBV7-2 to TRBJ1-5, with 9 bases fitting TRBD1. CDR3 size: 16 residues. Germline V gives CDR1 SGHTA, CDR2 FQGNSA. The junction had 8 bases not matched to a gene; V was cut back by 5 bases and J by 3 bases. This CDR3 is CASSPTRTGDNQPQHF. As DNA, the CDR3 is TGTGCCAGCAGCCCTACCCGGACAGGGGACAATCAGCCCCAGCATTTT.

The J gene is TRBJ1-2, the V gene TRBV7-8; D not resolved. Germline values: CDR1 SGHVS, CDR2 FQNEAQ. This CDR3 contains 12 residues. V lost 6 bases, J lost 8 bases, and 13 bases lay in between. CDR3 bases: TGTGCCAGCAGTCTAGCGTGGGAAGGCTACACCTTC. This encodes CASSLAWEGYTF.

The chain carries TRBV11-2 and TRBJ2-5, with a tentative D call TRBD1 (5 bases). The CDR3 has 12 amino acids. CDR1 SGHAT and CDR2 FQNNGV come from the germline V gene. V lost 1 base, J lost 9 bases, and 9 bases lay in between. CDR3 protein: CASSLGGLAQYF. The CDR3 DNA sequence: TGTGCCAGCAGCTTAGGGGGCTTGGCCCAGTACTTC.

This chain joins TRBV11-3 and TRBJ1-5; D might be TRBD1 (5 bases). With 7 bases removed from V and 4 bases from J, the gap between germline ends came to 17 bases. The CDR3 loop spans 15 amino acids. Germline V gene lookup returns CDR1 SGHNT and CDR2 YENEEA. The CDR3 here is CASTNRGVGNQPQHF. DNA of the CDR3: TGTGCCAGCACCAACCGGGGGGTTGGGAATCAGCCCCAGCATTTT.

This chain links TRBV2 with TRBJ1-4; 7 nucleotides align to TRBD1. V lost 5 bases and J lost 5; bases outside the gene matches: 5. This CDR3 comprises 14 residues. Germline CDR1 and CDR2: SNHLY and FYNNEI. The CDR3 DNA reads as TGTGCCAGCAGTTGGACAGGACCAAATGAAAAACTGTTTTTT. The encoded protein is CASSWTGPNEKLFF.

The rearrangement links TRBV27 to TRBJ2-3; D may be TRBD1 (6 bases). V was clipped by 5 bases and J by 2 bases, with 8 bases between them. Germline V gene data show CDR1 as MNHEY and CDR2 as SMNVEV (reference sequence). CDR3 length equals 13 residues. CDR3 region: CASSLGHTDTQYF. The CDR3 DNA sequence: TGTGCCAGCAGTCTGGGACACACAGATACGCAGTATTTT.

The chain is built from TRBV7-6 and TRBJ1-2; possible D gene TRBD1, 5 bases. The CDR3 covers 13 residues. Germline V gene lookup returns CDR1 SGHVS and CDR2 FNYEAQ. Trimming left V 1 base short and J 7 bases short, with 10 bases between. The CDR3 DNA reads as TGTGCCAGCAGCTTAGTGTCGGGGACTGGCTACACCTTC. This gives the protein CASSLVSGTGYTF.

To note about this clone: This specimen includes other DNA sequences encoding the same CDR3. The chain carries TRBV6-5 and TRBJ2-5; unclear D gene. The CDR3 is 11 residues long. Deletions cut 2 bases from V and 2 bases from J, with 0 bases between. Germline V gene lookup returns CDR1 MNHEY and CDR2 SVGAGI. CDR3: CASSYQETQYF. The CDR3 nucleotides read TGTGCCAGCAGTTACCAAGAGACCCAGTACTTC.

The CDR3 protein is CASSPPDRGDAAFF. The CDR3 nucleotides read TGCGCCAGCAGCCCACCCGACAGGGGGGACGCAGCTTTCTTT. The chain joins TRBV4-1 to TRBJ1-1, with 9 bases aligning to TRBD1. The CDR3 loop spans 14 amino acids. Per the germline V gene, CDR1 is MGHRA and CDR2 is YSYEKL. The J segment lost 10 bases and the V segment lost 4 bases, leaving 10 bases of the junction unmatched.

In this sample, this clone turned up once. CDR3: CSASPGQPQHF. CDR3 in DNA: TGCAGTGCTAGCCCCGGCCAGCCCCAGCATTTT. V and J are TRBV20-1 and TRBJ1-5, with no clear D. V dropped 3 bases and J dropped 7 bases, with 7 bases sitting between them. The CDR3 has 11 amino acids. Germline values: CDR1 DFQATT, CDR2 SNEGSKA (reference sequence).

CDR3 sequence (DNA): TGTGCCAGCAGCTTAGGGGGCCGGGGGAATGAAAAACTGTTTTTT. Its protein product is CASSLGGRGNEKLFF. This rearrangement joins TRBV11-2 to TRBJ1-4; D perhaps matches TRBD1 (5 bases). Trimming removed 1 base at V and 5 bases at J, with 11 bases between. Germline V gene lookup returns CDR1 SGHAT and CDR2 FQNNGV. The CDR3 is 15 residues long. Looking up the rest from reference TRBV11-2 and TRBJ1-4 gives the full variable domain: EAGVAQSPRYKIIEKRQSVAFWCNPISGHATLYWYQQILGQGPKLLIQFQNNGVVDDSQLPKDRFSAERLKGVDSTLKIQPAKLEDSAVYLCASSLGGRGNEKLFFGSGTQLSVL.

V usage is TRBV4-3 and J usage is TRBJ1-2; no definite D call. This CDR3 is built from 14 residues. Germline CDR1 is LGHNA and CDR2 is YSLEER. The ends were cut back, 1 base at V and 2 bases at J, with 8 bases in the middle. CDR3 region: CASSQGVTNYGYTF. CDR3 in DNA: TGCGCCAGCAGCCAAGGTGTCACAAACTATGGCTACACCTTC.

This chain uses TRBV6-5 with TRBJ1-1, with a possible D match to TRBD1 (6 bases). Trimming removed 6 bases at V and 0 bases at J, with 14 bases between. The CDR3 runs to 15 residues. CDR1 and CDR2 (germline): MNHEY, SVGAGI. Here the CDR3 DNA reads TGTGCCAGCAGCCCAAGCTACAGGGTGAACACTGAAGCTTTCTTT. Amino acid sequence: CASSPSYRVNTEAFF.

This sequence joins TRBV19 and TRBJ2-3, with a weak D call TRBD2 (5 bases). Germline V gene data show CDR1 as LNHDA and CDR2 as SQIVND (reference sequence). Trimming took off 2 bases at V and 0 bases at J, with 6 bases between the two ends. The CDR3 has 14 amino acids. The CDR3 DNA follows: TGTGCCAGTAGTATAAGACTAAGCACAGATACGCAGTATTTT. This codes for CASSIRLSTDTQYF. The entire variable domain, with the rest obtained from reference TRBV19 and TRBJ2-3, is as follows: DGGITQSPKYLFRKEGQNVTLSCEQNLNHDAMYWYRQDPGQGLRLIYYSQIVNDFQKGDIAEGYSVSREKKESFPLTVTSAQKNPTAFYLCASSIRLSTDTQYFGPGTRLTVL.

The chain has TRBV5-1 and TRBJ2-3, with TRBD2 identical over 7 bases. Per germline, CDR1 SGHRS and CDR2 YFSETQ. The CDR3 is 15 amino acids. V gave up 7 bases and J gave up 0 bases; unmatched junction bases: 8. The CDR3, as DNA: TGCGCCAGCGGCCGGGACTACCTTAGCACAGATACGCAGTATTTT. Its translation: CASGRDYLSTDTQYF.

This clone showed up just once. The J gene is TRBJ2-2, the V gene TRBV5-5, with D perhaps being TRBD1 or TRBD2 (5 bases each). The CDR3 covers 15 residues. Germline values: CDR1 SGHKS, CDR2 YYEKEE (reference sequence). Trimming cost V 4 bases and J 1 base, with 11 bases left between them. Written as DNA, the CDR3 is TGTGCCAGCAGCCCGGGGCCAGAGAACACCGGGGAGCTGTTTTTT. Its translation is CASSPGPENTGELFF.

This sequence joins TRBV6-2 or TRBV6-3 and TRBJ2-7; 8 bases map to TRBD2. Germline-derived CDR1 and CDR2 are MNHEY and SVGEGT. The CDR3 length is 15 residues. The V gene end was trimmed by 4 bases and the J gene end by 5 bases; junction bases not matched to a gene: 10. Here the CDR3 reads CASSFPGGRRDEQYF. CDR3 DNA sequence: TGTGCCAGCAGTTTCCCGGGGGGGCGGCGTGACGAGCAGTACTTC.

In the case of this clone: The sample contains more than one DNA sequence encoding this CDR3. V gene TRBV25-1 combines with J gene TRBJ2-5, with D uncertain. V dropped 4 bases and J dropped 5 bases, with 5 bases sitting between them. The CDR3 totals 11 residues. The V gene's germline CDR1 is MGHDK and CDR2 SYGVNS. The CDR3 loop is CASSVRETQYF. In nucleotides, the CDR3 is TGTGCCAGCAGTGTCAGGGAGACCCAGTACTTC.